The present entry profiles one TCR beta chain with its context. The sample comes from a study of T cell clones after liver transplantation. TCRdb's copy holds only in-frame clones and misses some; the assay was immunoSEQ multiplex PCR. The table shows 75,000 to 95,000 clones, with 75% to 90% occurring only once. Sequenced material: CD4+ T cells from blood, taken at the 22-month timepoint. This receptor was taken from a human patient who received a liver transplant. The T cells may come from the graft donor.

In DNA, the CDR3 is TGTGCCAGCAGTGTGAGGGGAGGTAATCAGCCCCAGCATTTT. It is translated as CASSVRGGNQPQHF. The V and J genes are TRBV2 and TRBJ1-5; possible D gene TRBD1, 5 bases. The CDR3 contains 14 residues. The germline V and J ends were trimmed by 4 bases and 4 bases, with 11 bases remaining between them. Germline V gene lookup returns CDR1 SNHLY and CDR2 FYNNEI. The variable domain in full, with the rest retrieved from reference TRBV2 and TRBJ1-5, is EPEVTQTPSHQVTQMGQEVILRCVPISNHLYFYWYRQILGQKVEFLVSFYNNEISEKSEIFDDQFSVERPDGSNFTLKIRSTKLEDSAMYFCASSVRGGNQPQHFGDGTRLSIL.